Presented here are 18 T cell receptor beta chains from one specimen sequenced in a study of CD8 T cells in Susac syndrome. Random-hexamer reverse transcription was applied to roughly 0.45 to 1 ug RNA. TCRdb used MiXCR to reprocess the immunoSEQ multiplex PCR reads, holding one entry per CDR3 protein. Of roughly 200,000 distinct CDR3 sequences in the sample, just under 95% were seen once. Input material: CD4+ T cells from PBMCs. All receptors come from a human donor with Susac syndrome.

The CDR3 is CASSGRAYSNQPQHF. The DNA of the CDR3 is TGTGCCAGTAGTGGCCGGGCCTATAGCAATCAGCCCCAGCATTTT. The chain uses TRBV19 and TRBJ1-5; no firm D call. The germline V gene has CDR1 LNHDA and CDR2 SQIVND (reference sequence). The CDR3 is 15 amino acids. Trimming removed 5 bases from V and 0 bases from J, with 11 bases in between.

The rearrangement uses TRBV20-1 and TRBJ2-1, with a tentative D call TRBD1 (5 bases). The V and J ends lost 5 bases and 3 bases respectively, with 14 bases between them. The CDR3 loop spans 14 amino acids. CDR1 is DFQATT and CDR2 is SNEGSKA in the germline V gene (reference sequence). CDR3 nucleotides: TGCAGTGCTCTTCGCGGCAGGGTCTACAATGAGCAGTTCTTC. This sequence encodes CSALRGRVYNEQFF.

V gene TRBV25-1 combines with J gene TRBJ1-1; no firm D call. CDR3 size: 14 residues. V shed 5 bases and J shed 3 bases, with 13 bases lying between them. CDR1 is MGHDK, CDR2 SYGVNS, per germline. Here the CDR3 reads CASSKIGAYTEAFF. Written as DNA, the CDR3 is TGTGCCAGCAGTAAGATCGGAGCCTACACTGAAGCTTTCTTT.

The gene calls are TRBV3-1 and TRBJ1-5; the D gene is possibly TRBD1 (5 bases). The CDR3 totals 14 residues. Looked up from germline, CDR1 is LGHDT and CDR2 is YNNKEL (reference sequence). The V and J ends lost 0 bases and 6 bases respectively, with 9 bases between them. The chain's CDR3 is CASSQDAGRQPQHF. Written as DNA, the CDR3 is TGTGCCAGCAGCCAAGATGCGGGGCGTCAGCCCCAGCATTTT.

CDR3 in DNA: TGTGCCAGCAGCCTCTACCCTACAGGGGGAGAGACCCAGTACTTC. This translates into CASSLYPTGGETQYF. The V call is TRBV7-9, the J call TRBJ2-5, with 8 bases fitting TRBD1. Germline trimming cut 5 bases from V and 4 bases from J; bases unmatched to any gene: 9. The CDR3 is 15 residues long. CDR1 and CDR2 (germline): SEHNR, FQNEAQ (reference sequence).

This sequence joins TRBV2 and TRBJ1-1; the match to TRBD1 covers 7 bases. J gave up 1 base and V 6 bases, and 8 bases lay outside the gene matches. CDR1 is SNHLY, CDR2 FYNNEI, per germline. The CDR3 covers 15 residues. CDR3: CASSLEGAKNTEAFF. CDR3 DNA: TGTGCCAGCAGCCTAGAGGGGGCAAAGAACACTGAAGCTTTCTTT.

V and J are TRBV2 and TRBJ1-2, with TRBD1 matching over 7 bases. There are 15 residues in the CDR3. The ends lost 5 bases at V and 4 bases at J; junction bases unmatched: 10. Per germline, CDR1 SNHLY and CDR2 FYNNEI. CDR3 sequence (DNA): TGTGCCAGCAGTCCCGAACAGACAGGGCCCTATGGCTACACCTTC. Translation gives CASSPEQTGPYGYTF.

The J gene is TRBJ1-1, the V gene TRBV30, with D hard to call. Germline lookup yields CDR1 GTSNPN and CDR2 SVGIG (reference sequence). Trimming removed 3 bases at V and 2 bases at J, with 7 bases between. This CDR3 has 12 amino acids. In DNA form, the CDR3 reads TGTGCCTGGAGGAGGGTAAACACTGAAGCTTTCTTT. Translating it yields CAWRRVNTEAFF.

J is TRBJ2-7 and V is TRBV29-1, with a tentative D call TRBD1 (5 bases). V shed 4 bases and J shed 2 bases, with 9 bases lying between them. CDR3 length equals 12 residues. Per the germline V gene, CDR1 is SQVTM and CDR2 is ANQGSEA. The CDR3 sequence: CSVGQGAYEQYF. CDR3 nucleotides: TGCAGCGTTGGCCAGGGCGCCTACGAGCAGTACTTC.

CDR3 coding DNA: TGCAGTGCTAGAGATCGGACAGGGTCCCCAGATACGCAGTATTTT. Protein: CSARDRTGSPDTQYF. The rearrangement uses TRBV20-1 and TRBJ2-3; the match to TRBD1 covers 8 bases. V lost 0 bases and J lost 4; bases outside the gene matches: 6. This CDR3 region has 15 residues. Germline lookup yields CDR1 DFQATT and CDR2 SNEGSKA (reference sequence).

The chain links TRBV15 to TRBJ2-1; D is undetermined. The germline V and J ends were trimmed by 0 bases and 0 bases, with 6 bases remaining between them. Germline V lookup: CDR1 LNHNV, CDR2 YYDKDF (reference sequence). The CDR3 contains 15 residues. The DNA for the CDR3 is TGTGCCACCAGCAGAGAAATAGTCTCCTACAATGAGCAGTTCTTC. This encodes CATSREIVSYNEQFF.

This chain links TRBV4-3 with TRBJ2-3; 7 bases fit TRBD1. Germline V CDR1 and CDR2: LGHNA, YSLEER. Trimming removed 4 bases from V and 2 bases from J; junction bases left unmatched: 3. The CDR3 covers 14 residues. CDR3 sequence reads: CASSPTGPTDTQYF. The CDR3 coding sequence is TGCGCCAGCAGCCCGACAGGGCCCACAGATACGCAGTATTTT.

The rearrangement uses TRBV25-1 and TRBJ1-4; D not resolved. CDR1 is MGHDK, CDR2 SYGVNS, per germline. With 3 bases removed from V and 7 bases from J, the gap between germline ends came to 15 bases. The CDR3 has 15 amino acids. CDR3 bases: TGTGCCAGCAGTGACCCCAGCAGAGGTGGTGAAAAACTGTTTTTT. It is translated as CASSDPSRGGEKLFF.

This chain connects TRBV20-1 to TRBJ2-7; tentative D call: TRBD2 (5 bases). CDR1 is DFQATT, CDR2 SNEGSKA, per germline (reference sequence). The CDR3 sequence is 16 residues long. Between the trimmed V and J ends, which lost 4 bases and 0 bases, there was a span of 19 bases. For the CDR3, the DNA is TGCAGTGCTAAAACTTCCCGGACCGCGGGCTCCTACGAGCAGTACTTC. Translating gives CSAKTSRTAGSYEQYF.

The chain combines TRBV7-9 with TRBJ1-5; D uncertain. Per germline, CDR1 SEHNR and CDR2 FQNEAQ (reference sequence). The CDR3 extends over 13 amino acids. The germline V and J ends were trimmed by 6 bases and 0 bases, with 6 bases remaining between them. DNA for the CDR3: TGTGCCAGCAGTTTAAATAGCAATCAGCCCCAGCATTTT. It is translated as CASSLNSNQPQHF.

The V and J genes are TRBV20-1 and TRBJ2-7; TRBD2 matches at 10 bases. J gave up 2 bases and V 4 bases, and 14 bases lay outside the gene matches. The CDR3 spans 17 residues. Germline CDR1 reads DFQATT; CDR2 reads SNEGSKA (reference sequence). In nucleotides, the CDR3 is TGCAGTGCTACCGGGACTAGCGAGAACGTAGGGACCTACGAGCAGTACTTC. The encoded protein is CSATGTSENVGTYEQYF.

The chain recombines TRBV20-1 with TRBJ2-1; possible D gene TRBD2, 5 bases. This CDR3 has 15 residues. Germline assignment: CDR1 DFQATT and CDR2 SNEGSKA (reference sequence). Trimming removed 0 bases at V and 6 bases at J, with 15 bases between. CDR3 DNA: TGCAGTGCTAGAGATAGAGTTCGAGAGGGCAATGAGCAGTTCTTC. This gives the protein CSARDRVREGNEQFF.

The V and J genes are TRBV19 and TRBJ2-2; 9 bases match TRBD1. CDR3 size: 15 residues. Germline V lookup: CDR1 LNHDA, CDR2 SQIVND (reference sequence). V lost 9 bases to trimming and J lost 5 bases; unmatched junction nucleotides: 10. The CDR3 DNA reads as TGTGCCAGCTCTAGGACAGGGGAAGGAACCGGGGAGCTGTTTTTT. It translates to CASSRTGEGTGELFF.